Following are 10 T cell receptor beta chains from one sample sequenced in a study of Ad26.COV2.S vaccination and SARS-CoV-2 variants. Treatment noted: 15 to 20 received Ad26.COV2.S at low or high dose, single or two shots; about 5 received placebo; per-sample allocation not given. Samples analyzed were those drawn on day 63 after the first vaccine or placebo injection. This table comes from immunoSEQ multiplex PCR, and its TCRdb copy is limited to in-frame clones, with some not included. The table has 410,000 or so clones, about 90% seen once. Source: peripheral blood, taken in a trial of Ad26.COV2.S vaccine versus placebo. The receptors here all came from a person aged 18-65 years who received the Ad26.COV2.S COVID-19 vaccine or a placebo.

The CDR3 reads CASSLARGGSWYNEQFF. As DNA, the CDR3 is TGTGCCAGCAGCTTAGCAAGGGGGGGCTCCTGGTACAATGAGCAGTTCTTC. The chain combines TRBV7-2 with TRBJ2-1; TRBD2 might be the D (7 bases). Trimming cost V 0 bases and J 4 bases, with 16 bases left between them. CDR1 is SGHTA, CDR2 FQGNSA, per germline. This CDR3 contains 17 residues. The variable domain in full, completed from reference TRBV7-2 and TRBJ2-1, reads GAGVSQSPSNKVTEKGKDVELRCDPISGHTALYWYRQSLGQGLEFLIYFQGNSAPDKSGLPSDRFSAERTGGSVSTLTIQRTQQEDSAVYLCASSLARGGSWYNEQFFGPGTRLTVL.

CDR3 region: CASSHHAGTGEYGYTF. The CDR3 bases are TGCGCCAGCAGCCATCACGCCGGGACAGGGGAATATGGCTACACCTTC. The chain recombines TRBV4-1 with TRBJ1-2, with 10 bases fitting TRBD1. This CDR3 contains 16 residues. V lost 3 bases, J lost 5 bases, and 9 bases stayed unmatched. Per the germline V gene, CDR1 is MGHRA and CDR2 is YSYEKL.

The chain links TRBV15 to TRBJ2-7; the D gene is possibly TRBD1 (5 bases). CDR3 length: 13 amino acids. The germline gives CDR1 LNHNV, CDR2 YYDKDF (reference sequence). The V end was cut by 4 bases, the J end by 4 bases, with 11 bases between. In nucleotides, the CDR3 is TGTGCCACCAGCAACCCCGACAGATACGAGCAGTACTTC. Its protein is CATSNPDRYEQYF.

CDR3 region: CASSLYGLNEKLFF. The CDR3 DNA reads as TGTGCCAGCAGCTTATACGGGCTTAATGAAAAACTGTTTTTT. The chain links TRBV7-2 to TRBJ1-4; no clear D gene. Germline V lookup: CDR1 SGHTA, CDR2 FQGNSA. Trimming took 2 bases from V and 4 from J, leaving 8 bases between them. The CDR3 extends over 14 amino acids.

This chain uses TRBV6-5 with TRBJ1-1; the D is unclear. The CDR3 loop spans 14 amino acids. V was pared by 5 bases and J by 0 bases, with 10 bases between. Germline V lookup: CDR1 MNHEY, CDR2 SVGAGI. The chain's CDR3 is CASSTVWVNTEAFF. The CDR3, as DNA: TGTGCCAGCAGTACGGTGTGGGTGAACACTGAAGCTTTCTTT.

The chain has TRBV5-1 and TRBJ2-2; 12 bases map to TRBD2. The CDR3 is 16 amino acids. V shed 1 base and J 7 bases; nucleotides not matched to a gene: 5. Germline loops: CDR1 SGHRS, CDR2 YFSETQ. CDR3 residues: CASSLRTSGVYGELFF. CDR3 in DNA: TGCGCCAGCAGCTTGAGGACTAGCGGGGTATACGGGGAGCTGTTTTTT.

The rearrangement uses TRBV6-6 and TRBJ2-7; possibly TRBD2 for D (7 bases). Germline lookup yields CDR1 MNHNY and CDR2 SVGAGI (reference sequence). The CDR3 loop spans 16 amino acids. Trimming stripped 2 bases from V and 5 bases from J, with 19 bases between. The CDR3 region is CASSYRGGGFNHEQYF. The CDR3 region has the DNA TGTGCCAGCAGTTACCGGGGCGGGGGCTTCAACCACGAGCAGTACTTC.

The chain couples TRBV11-2 to TRBJ2-2, with 8 nucleotides matching TRBD2. J was trimmed by 4 bases and V by 5 bases; bases with no gene match: 12. From germline, CDR1 is SGHAT and CDR2 FQNNGV. This CDR3 has 17 residues. As DNA, the CDR3 is TGTGCCAGCAGCCGACTCGGGGGGGCGCGTGGCACCGGGGAGCTGTTTTTT. Translating it yields CASSRLGGARGTGELFF.

The chain has TRBV24-1 and TRBJ2-1; 9 positions match TRBD1. This CDR3 comprises 18 residues. After removal of 4 bases from V and 2 bases from J, the junction contained 11 bases not matched to a gene. CDR1 and CDR2 from the germline V gene are KGHDR and SFDVKD. The CDR3 nucleotides read TGTGCCACCAGTGACCTAGATCCGGGGACAGGGACCTACAATGAGCAGTTCTTC. Its protein is CATSDLDPGTGTYNEQFF.

Only one count was recorded for this clone. J is TRBJ2-2 and V is TRBV28, with 8 bases lining up with TRBD2. The CDR3 runs to 16 residues. Per the germline V gene, CDR1 is MDHEN and CDR2 is SYDVKM. The V gene end was trimmed by 4 bases and the J gene end by 6 bases; junction bases not matched to a gene: 10. Written as DNA, the CDR3 is TGTGCCAGCAGTTCCCCCCCGGGGGGGCTCGCCGGGGAGCTGTTTTTT. As protein: CASSSPPGGLAGELFF. The variable domain in full, with the rest retrieved from reference TRBV28 and TRBJ2-2, is DVKVTQSSRYLVKRTGEKVFLECVQDMDHENMFWYRQDPGLGLRLIYFSYDVKMKEKGDIPEGYSVSREKKERFSLILESASTNQTSMYLCASSSPPGGLAGELFFGEGSRLTVL.